This T cell receptor beta chain stems from a study of blood T cell repertoires in COVID-19. Study-level information: COVID-19 samples collected from the United States, Italy and Spain covered acute and convalescent phases. PBMCs, B-cell-depleted T cells, or T cells provided the cDNA or gDNA that made up the material.

This clone has only one observation. The V gene end was trimmed by 0 bases and the J gene end by 0 bases; junction bases not matched to a gene: 2. This CDR3 is built from 16 residues. In germline, CDR1 is SGHRS, CDR2 YFSETQ. Per the original methods: Reference gene primers were amplified, and this amplification served to estimate nucleated cell counts. Here immunoSEQ multiplex PCR was the method, and the copy in TCRdb shows in-frame clones only, minus some. D and trimming were read from the DNA, whereas the V and J calls and clone size are those reported in that table. The sample carries fewer than 60,000 clones, roughly 90% recorded once.

The TCR sequence derives from a human donor with acute or convalescent COVID-19. The donor label of this sample is uncertain. Sequenced: peripheral blood. The chain couples TRBV5-1 to TRBJ2-3, with 9 bases identical to TRBD2. The CDR3, as DNA: TGCGCCAGCAGCTTGGGACTAGCGGCTAGCACAGATACGCAGTATTTT. Its translation: CASSLGLAASTDTQYF.